These 24 T cell receptor beta chains originate from one sample sequenced in a study of T cells in women clearing cervical HPV infection. The assay was immunoSEQ multiplex PCR, and TCRdb's table has in-frame clones only and misses some. The sample has about 30,000 clones. Sequenced: blood buffy coat. The receptors stem from a woman between 18 and 70 years old with a cervical HPV16 infection that either progressed to CIN3+ or cleared (not recorded which).

As to this clone: Coverage ceases 3 residues before the CDR3 finishes, and the germline J gene fills in the end. The V call is TRBV20-1, the J call TRBJ2-3; 9 bases match TRBD2. The CDR3 is 15 residues long. From germline, CDR1 is DFQATT and CDR2 SNEGSKA (reference sequence). V lost 3 bases, J lost 2 bases, and 6 bases stayed unmatched. The CDR3 region is CSARLAGRNTDTQYF. The CDR3 bases that were read are TGCAGTGCTAGGCTAGCGGGAAGAAACACAGATACG.

As regards this clone: The read finishes 3 residues shy of the CDR3 end, and the germline J gene is used to complete it. V is TRBV29-1 and J is TRBJ2-2, with D possibly matching TRBD1 (8 bases). V lost 4 bases and J lost 1, with 13 bases in between. The CDR3 runs 15 residues. Germline CDR1 and CDR2: SQVTM and ANQGSEA. CDR3 protein: CSVGGGTGNTGELFF. The part of the CDR3 DNA that was read is TGCAGCGTTGGGGGGGGGACAGGGAACACCGGGGAG.

Details on this clone: The read ends 3 residues before the CDR3 terminus; that terminus is restored from the germline J gene. This sequence joins TRBV6-2 or TRBV6-3 and TRBJ2-3, with 7 bases identical to TRBD2. The V gene's germline CDR1 is MNHEY and CDR2 SVGEGT. There are 15 residues in the CDR3. The junction had 7 bases not matched to a gene; V was cut back by 6 bases and J by 1 base. Incomplete CDR3 DNA: TGTGCCAGCAGGAGGGCTGGGGGGGGCACAGATACG. Translating it yields CASRRAGGGTDT. The full CDR3 protein reads CASRRAGGGTDTQYF.

Comment on this clone: The observed sequence ends 3 residues before the CDR3 terminus, with the missing tail filled in from the germline J gene. The chain uses TRBV6-1 and TRBJ1-2; 7 bases are shared with TRBD1. Germline CDR1 is MNHNS and CDR2 is SASEGT. CDR3 length: 14 amino acids. J lost 3 bases, V lost 2 bases, and 3 bases had no gene match. CDR3 DNA, as far as it was read: TGTGCCAGCAGTGAAAAGGGGGCAGACTATGGC. Translating gives CASSEKGADYG. The entire CDR3 protein reads CASSEKGADYGYTF.

As regards this clone: The CDR3 end falls 3 residues outside the read, so it is completed with the germline J gene. The chain uses TRBV14 and TRBJ1-2; D possibly corresponds to TRBD1 (5 bases). V was trimmed by 4 bases and J by 6 bases, leaving 18 bases between them. Looked up from germline, CDR1 is SGHDN and CDR2 is FVKESK. This CDR3 has 15 residues. The sequenced CDR3 bases are TGTGCCAGCAGCCGGGGGGAACGAATAGGAGATGGC. It yields the protein CASSRGERIGDG. The CDR3, in full, reads CASSRGERIGDGYTF.

A word on this clone: The read terminates 3 residues before the CDR3 end, so the remaining end is supplied by the germline J gene. The chain has TRBV2 and TRBJ1-2, with D perhaps matching TRBD1 (6 bases). The CDR3 spans 13 residues. CDR1 and CDR2 from the germline V gene are SNHLY and FYNNEI. Here the CDR3 reads CASSGGTIRSYTF. The sequenced CDR3 bases are TGTGCCAGCAGTGGTGGGACAATAAGAAGC.

Turning to this clone: The CDR3 goes on 3 residues after the read ends, and that part is filled in from the germline J gene. J is TRBJ1-4 and V is TRBV5-6; TRBD1 matches 10 bases. There are 15 residues in the CDR3. The germline gives CDR1 SGHDT, CDR2 YYEEEE. V dropped 4 bases and J dropped 7; count of bases not matched to a gene: 7. CDR3 sequence: CASSPSDRGGEKLFF. The sequenced CDR3 bases are TGTGCCAGCAGCCCCTCGGACAGGGGGGGTGAAAAA.

About this clone itself: The read stops 3 residues short of the end of the CDR3; the missing end is completed from the germline J gene. The gene calls are TRBV19 and TRBJ2-1, with 9 bases aligning to TRBD2. J was trimmed by 7 bases and V by 1 base; bases with no gene match: 14. The CDR3 length is 18 residues. Germline V gene sequence: CDR1 LNHDA, CDR2 SQIVND (reference sequence). CDR3 DNA (partial): TGTGCCAGTAGTATAGGAGCTAGCGGGAACCTCCTTAGGAATGAG. Protein product: CASSIGASGNLLRNE. The CDR3 in its entirety is CASSIGASGNLLRNEQFF.

On this clone: From the germline J gene comes the end of the CDR3, since the read stops 3 residues before it. This chain connects TRBV5-4 to TRBJ1-6, with D unresolved. Germline assignment: CDR1 SGHNT and CDR2 YYREEE (reference sequence). Trimming stripped 0 bases from V and 8 bases from J, with 12 bases between. CDR3 length equals 15 residues. The CDR3 DNA, read in part, is TGTGCCAGCAGCTTGGATATAGGGCCGGATTCACCC. Encoded protein: CASSLDIGPDSP. The full CDR3 protein is CASSLDIGPDSPLHF.

Details on this clone: With the read ending 3 residues before the CDR3 end, the germline J gene is used to fill in that end. The chain has TRBV7-8 and TRBJ2-3, with a possible D match to TRBD1 (6 bases). The CDR3 extends over 16 amino acids. The germline V gene encodes CDR1 SGHVS and CDR2 FQNEAQ. V was pared by 3 bases and J by 5 bases, with 18 bases between. The part of the CDR3 DNA that was read is TGTGCCAGCAGCTTCGAGGACAGCCACCGGAGAGATACG. Its translation is CASSFEDSHRRDT. Given in full, the CDR3 is CASSFEDSHRRDTQYF. The full variable domain, rest sourced from reference TRBV7-8 and TRBJ2-3, is GAGVSQSPRYKVAKRGQDVALRCDPISGHVSLFWYQQALGQGPEFLTYFQNEAQLDKSGLPSDRFFAERPEGSVSTLKIQRTQQEDSAVYLCASSFEDSHRRDTQYFGPGTRLTVL.

A remark on this clone: The read ends 3 residues before the CDR3 terminus; that terminus is restored from the germline J gene. The chain recombines TRBV7-2 with TRBJ1-5, with D unresolved. Germline CDR1 is SGHTA and CDR2 is FQGNSA. CDR3 length: 15 amino acids. The V gene lost 2 bases and the J gene lost 0 bases, with 8 bases spanning the gap. CDR3 sequence reads: CASSLQANSNQPQHF. CDR3 bases read: TGTGCCAGCAGCTTACAAGCCAATAGCAATCAGCCC.

As to this clone: The CDR3 end lies 3 residues beyond the end of the read and is filled in from the germline J gene. The genes are TRBV19 and TRBJ1-2; D unclear. Trimming shortened V by 5 bases and J by 1 base, and 8 bases separated the two germline ends. The germline V gene has CDR1 LNHDA and CDR2 SQIVND (reference sequence). The CDR3 loop spans 13 amino acids. The CDR3 DNA, read in part, is TGTGCCAGTAGTCCCGGCGGTAACTATGGC. Translated, it gives CASSPGGNYG. The full CDR3 protein reads CASSPGGNYGYTF.

A word on this clone: The read gets to within 3 residues of the CDR3 end, and the germline J gene fills in the rest. V and J are TRBV29-1 and TRBJ1-1; D is unclear. The CDR3 has 11 residues. Deletions cut 6 bases from V and 3 bases from J, with 8 bases between. Germline V CDR1 and CDR2: SQVTM, ANQGSEA. The CDR3 loop reads CSVRGDTEAFF. The CDR3 DNA, read in part, is TGCAGCGTGCGCGGAGACACTGAA.

Comment on this clone: Sequencing ends 3 residues short of the CDR3 end; the germline J gene provides the rest. This chain joins TRBV23-1 and TRBJ2-5; possible D gene TRBD2, 6 bases. Being an ORF, TRBV23-1 has a function that is uncertain. The V end lost 0 bases, the J end lost 2 bases, and 16 bases lay between the germline ends. The CDR3 is made up of 17 amino acids. Incomplete CDR3 DNA: TGCGCCAGCAGTCAATCGAGGAGGGCGCACCCACAAGAGACC. Translating gives CASSQSRRAHPQET. The CDR3, in full, reads CASSQSRRAHPQETQYF.

About this clone: The read ends 3 residues early relative to the CDR3; the germline J gene fills the gap. The V gene is TRBV5-6, the J gene TRBJ2-7; 9 bases fit TRBD1. Germline assignment: CDR1 SGHDT and CDR2 YYEEEE. Unmatched junction bases numbered 5, after V lost 1 base and J lost 3 bases. This CDR3 is built from 15 residues. CDR3 sequence reads: CASSLRRQGDYEQYF. The CDR3 bases that were read are TGTGCCAGCAGCTTGAGACGACAGGGGGACTACGAG.

Concerning this clone itself: From the germline J gene comes the end of the CDR3, since the read stops 3 residues before it. The rearrangement uses TRBV7-9 and TRBJ1-1, with D hard to call. CDR3 size: 14 residues. From germline, CDR1 is SEHNR and CDR2 FQNEAQ (reference sequence). Trimming stripped 4 bases from V and 1 base from J, with 10 bases between. CDR3 sequence: CASSSTSGNTEAFF. The sequenced CDR3 bases are TGTGCCAGCAGCTCCACCTCGGGGAACACTGAA.

Note on this clone: The read terminates 3 residues before the CDR3 end, so the remaining end is supplied by the germline J gene. This rearrangement joins TRBV20-1 to TRBJ2-3; maybe TRBD2 (5 bases). The V end lost 1 base, the J end lost 0 bases, and 11 bases lay between the germline ends. The CDR3 covers 15 residues. Germline CDR1 is DFQATT and CDR2 is SNEGSKA (reference sequence). The CDR3 sequence: CSARAPTGSTDTQYF. The sequenced part of the CDR3 DNA is TGCAGTGCTAGAGCCCCAACGGGGAGCACAGATACG.

A remark on this clone: The sequence runs out 3 residues before the end of the CDR3; the remainder is reconstructed from the germline J gene. The V gene is TRBV10-1, the J gene TRBJ1-2, with D maybe TRBD1 (5 bases). CDR3 length: 13 residues. Germline CDR1 is WNHNN and CDR2 is SYGVQD (reference sequence). With 4 bases removed from V and 4 bases from J, the gap between germline ends came to 10 bases. Partial CDR3 DNA: TGCGCCAGCAGTGTCGGGGGTACCTATGGC. This codes for CASSVGGTYG. The CDR3 in its entirety is CASSVGGTYGYTF.

Points on this clone: The sequenced fragment ends 3 residues before the CDR3 boundary, so the rest is inferred from the germline J gene. V and J are TRBV11-3 and TRBJ2-1, with D possibly matching TRBD2 (5 bases). The V gene's germline CDR1 is SGHNT and CDR2 YENEEA. The V gene lost 3 bases and the J gene lost 0 bases, with 6 bases spanning the gap. The CDR3 is 14 residues long. Partial CDR3 DNA: TGTGCCAGCAGCTTCAGCGGCTCCTACAATGAG. Its protein product is CASSFSGSYNE. The whole CDR3 protein reads CASSFSGSYNEQFF.

This clone is labeled medium-sized based on frequency. The sequenced part of the CDR3 DNA is TGCAGTGCCTGGGACAGCATACACTATGGC. It codes for CSAWDSIHYG. The whole CDR3 sequence reads CSAWDSIHYGYTF. The V gene is TRBV20-1, the J gene TRBJ1-2; 7 bases match TRBD1. The read stops 3 residues short of the end of the CDR3; the missing end is completed from the germline J gene. The CDR3 loop spans 13 amino acids. V shed 6 bases and J 3 bases; nucleotides not matched to a gene: 7. Germline V gene lookup returns CDR1 DFQATT and CDR2 SNEGSKA (reference sequence).

Concerning this clone itself: The read falls 3 residues short of the CDR3 end, and the missing part is taken from the germline J gene. The gene calls are TRBV2 and TRBJ2-7; D perhaps matches TRBD1 (6 bases). Germline loops: CDR1 SNHLY, CDR2 FYNNEI. The germline V and J ends were trimmed by 7 bases and 5 bases, with 18 bases remaining between them. This CDR3 comprises 14 residues. The CDR3 spells CASIPDRTANEQYF. The sequenced part of the CDR3 DNA is TGTGCCAGCATCCCTGATAGGACAGCCAACGAG.

With respect to this clone: Coverage ceases 3 residues before the CDR3 finishes, and the germline J gene fills in the end. The chain employs TRBV10-3 and TRBJ2-7, with TRBD2 identical over 14 bases. The CDR3 sequence is 22 residues long. Germline V CDR1 and CDR2: ENHRY, SYGVKD. V gave up 4 bases and J gave up 0 bases; unmatched junction bases: 20. CDR3 in amino acids: CAISGEAFTGTSGSFGSYEQYF. The part of the CDR3 DNA that was read is TGTGCCATCAGTGGGGAAGCCTTTACCGGGACTAGCGGGAGTTTTGGCTCCTACGAG.

Notes on this clone: The CDR3 goes on 3 residues after the read ends, and that part is filled in from the germline J gene. The rearrangement links TRBV12-3 or TRBV12-4 to TRBJ2-1; 10 nucleotides align to TRBD2. This CDR3 is built from 15 residues. The V segment lost 6 bases and the J segment 5 bases; nucleotides outside the gene matches: 7. The CDR3 bases that were read are TGTGCCAGCAGGGAAGCGGGGGGGCCCCACAATGAG. Its translation is CASREAGGPHNE. Given in full, the CDR3 is CASREAGGPHNEQFF.

A note on this clone: The CDR3 extends 3 residues past the end of the read, so its final part is completed from the germline J gene. The J gene is TRBJ1-1, the V gene TRBV7-9; 7 bases are shared with TRBD1. The CDR3 contains 14 residues. J gave up 0 bases and V 5 bases, and 3 bases lay outside the gene matches. Per the germline V gene, CDR1 is SEHNR and CDR2 is FQNEAQ (reference sequence). The CDR3 bases that were read are TGTGCCAGCAGCCGGGACAGTATGAACACTGAA. It codes for CASSRDSMNTE. The full-length CDR3 reads as CASSRDSMNTEAFF.